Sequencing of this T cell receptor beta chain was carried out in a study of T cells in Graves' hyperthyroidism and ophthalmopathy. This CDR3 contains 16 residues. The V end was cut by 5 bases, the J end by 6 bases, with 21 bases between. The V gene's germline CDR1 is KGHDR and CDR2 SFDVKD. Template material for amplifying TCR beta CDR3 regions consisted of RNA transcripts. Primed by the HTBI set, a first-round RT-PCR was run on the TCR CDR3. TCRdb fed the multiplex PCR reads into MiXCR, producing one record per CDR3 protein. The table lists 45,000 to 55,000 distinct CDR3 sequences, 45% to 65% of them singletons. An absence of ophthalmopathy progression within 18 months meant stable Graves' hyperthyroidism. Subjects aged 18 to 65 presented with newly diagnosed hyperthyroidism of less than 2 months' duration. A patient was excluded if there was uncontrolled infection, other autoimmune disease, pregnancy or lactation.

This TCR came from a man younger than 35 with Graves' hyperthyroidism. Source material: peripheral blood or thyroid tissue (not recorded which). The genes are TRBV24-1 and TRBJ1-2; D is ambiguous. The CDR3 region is CATSGSPRTLGNGYTF. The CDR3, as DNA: TGTGCCACCAGTGGGTCTCCGCGCACTCTTGGCAATGGCTACACCTTC.